This TCR beta chain came from a study of beta chain features in type 1 diabetes (dated by TCRdb to 2016 to 2018). Regarding the research as a whole: Patients and healthy donors did not differ in mean age, gender distribution, total cell number or subset yield. A total of just under 110,000,000 sorted cells were examined across all samples, and RNA yield correlated strongly with the number of cells per subset. In the study, TCRB repertoires of sorted circulating CD4+ T cell subsets from recently diagnosed type 1 diabetes patients were compared with those of matched healthy donors. Naive and central memory subsets were obtained from all 30 or so donors, but regulatory and stem cell-like memory subsets were isolated from only 8 patients and about eight healthy donors.

A single peripheral blood draw of about 116 mL on average was collected from each donor into heparinised tubes. Naive, central memory, regulatory and stem cell-like memory CD4+ T cells were sorted on a BD FACSAria II using a panel including CD45RO, CCR7, CD25, CD127, CD95 and CD27. Every sorted population had a purity above 95%. PBMCs were isolated immediately by Lymphoprep density gradient centrifugation and stained directly without culture. So that batch effects would be minimized, each experiment stained and sorted samples in pairs, pairing one healthy donor with one patient. What the authors observed across the whole study: Naive, central memory and regulatory TCRB repertoires appeared more similar among patients than among healthy donors. At VDJ recombination sites, type 1 diabetes patients had fewer insertions and more deleted nucleotides, which implies abnormalities in thymic rearrangement. A moderate but significant shortening of TCRB CDR3 length was observed in type 1 diabetes patients in all four CD4+ subsets. Shorter templates might have been favored by PCR, but patient and control samples were amplified and corrected together, so both groups would have been affected equally by any skew. Because cDNA was sequenced instead of genomic DNA, highly expressing activated cells could be over-represented, though the groups showed no difference in activation or CD3 levels. Because the HLA sub-analyses included only small numbers of individuals, any influence of HLA type on TCRB rearrangement was left unresolved.

The High Capacity cDNA Reverse Transcription Kit was used to reverse transcribe all of the isolated RNA, meaning that expressed TCRB transcripts were what got sequenced. Deep immunoSEQ sequencing was performed on naive, central memory and regulatory T cell samples, with an average of approximately 4 million total reads per sample. After sorted cells were lysed in RLT buffer, RNA was extracted with DNase-treated RNeasy Micro or Mini kits, with the choice depending on cell number. To prevent cross-contamination, each cell subset was processed individually, whereas patient and healthy donor samples were processed jointly. Using the immunoSEQ multiplex PCR, TCRB sequences were amplified from cDNA into 87-bp fragments spanning the CDR3 region. Sequencing of the amplicons was done on the Illumina HiSeq platform. On the study's bioinformatics: Synthetic template baselines were used to correct PCR bias computationally, reads within Hamming distance 2 were collapsed together, and singletons that could not be merged were discarded. Reads were aligned against IMGT to assign V, D and J genes, CDR3 length and insertions or deletions at six rearrangement sites. Within each subset, clonotype counts were normalized to sorted cell number, and only after that were true diversity and Gini coefficients computed with the tcR R package. Repertoire sharing was quantified using the overlap coefficient calculated on TCRB nucleotide sequences. TCRdb's version of the immuneACCESS table is confined to in-frame rearrangements and falls short of the full clone set. An unresolved V gene accounts for under half of the shortfall where checked; the remainder is of unknown origin. V and J calls plus clone size are reproduced from that table; the DNA served to infer D and trimming. A total of just under 150,000 clones appear in this sample, about 13% of them only once. The ten largest clones add up to less than 1.5% of the sample.

In this sample, this clone turned up many times. Which antigen it targets is not known. It has no much larger one-base neighbor in the sample; base qualities were not kept. Trimmed from V: 10 bases; trimmed from J: 1 base; junction bases lacking a gene match: 8. From cysteine to phenylalanine, the CDR3 is 14 amino acids long. The DNA shown is the 42-base CDR3, in frame from base 1. From the germline V gene, CDR1 is ENHRY and CDR2 is SYGVKD. Sample: central memory CD4+ T cells from blood. The clonotype was recovered from a man aged 18 to 29 with type 1 diabetes. The V and J genes are TRBV10-3 and TRBJ2-3; TRBD1 matches 7 bases in the middle. CDR3 loop: CATHRGLGTDTQYF. At the DNA level, the sequence is TGTGCCACTCACAGGGGATTGGGCACAGATACGCAGTATTTT.